Listed below are T cell receptor beta chains from one sample, sequenced in a study of T cell responses to AZD1222 COVID-19 vaccine. Assay: immunoSEQ multiplex PCR; the TCRdb copy retains only in-frame clones and omits some. The table includes more than 110,000 clones, 88% detected once. The sequencing used peripheral blood, collected 28 days after the second AZD1222 dose. The receptors here all came from an adult who received the AZD1222 COVID-19 vaccine. Each CDR3 is given with its conserved first and last residue. A D gene is named only where the DNA matches it firmly. Only part of the rows carry a size: once, few, many, or a class if the clone is expanded.

abundance: -
v_gene: TRBV6-5
j_gene: TRBJ1-2
d_gene: -
CDR3nt: TGTGCCAGCAATTTGGGGGATGGCTATGGCTACACCTTC
CDR3aa: CASNLGDGYGYTF

abundance: -
v_gene: TRBV11-3
j_gene: TRBJ2-1
d_gene: -
CDR3nt: TGTGCCAGCAGCTTACGGTCCGGGGAAAATGAGCAGTTCTTC
CDR3aa: CASSLRSGENEQFF

abundance: -
v_gene: TRBV19
j_gene: TRBJ1-5
d_gene: -
CDR3nt: TGTGCCAGTAGTCTCGGATTTAGCAATCAGCCCCAGCATTTT
CDR3aa: CASSLGFSNQPQHF

abundance: -
v_gene: TRBV7-9
j_gene: TRBJ2-1
d_gene: -
CDR3nt: TGTGCCAGCAGCCTTACCGGGGATGAGCAGTTCTTC
CDR3aa: CASSLTGDEQFF

abundance: -
v_gene: TRBV4-2
j_gene: TRBJ2-2
d_gene: -
CDR3nt: TGTGCCAGCAGCCAAGATCCGCTAGAGGGGCTGAACACCGGGGAGCTGTTTTTT
CDR3aa: CASSQDPLEGLNTGELFF

abundance: -
v_gene: TRBV24-1
j_gene: TRBJ2-7
d_gene: -
CDR3nt: TGTGCCACCAAGGCAGTCGGAGTCTGGCACGAGCAGTACTTC
CDR3aa: CATKAVGVWHEQYF

abundance: -
v_gene: TRBV5-1
j_gene: TRBJ2-5
d_gene: TRBD1
CDR3nt: TGCGCCAGCAGCTCCACAGGGGGCGAGGGAGAGACCCAGTACTTC
CDR3aa: CASSSTGGEGETQYF

abundance: -
v_gene: TRBV9
j_gene: TRBJ1-1
d_gene: -
CDR3nt: TGTGCCAGCAGCGTAGCTGGGGGGAACACTGAAGCTTTCTTT
CDR3aa: CASSVAGGNTEAFF

abundance: once
v_gene: TRBV10-2
j_gene: TRBJ1-1
d_gene: TRBD1
CDR3nt: TGCGCCAGCAGGACAGGGGACACTGAAGCTTTCTTT
CDR3aa: CASRTGDTEAFF

abundance: -
v_gene: TRBV29-1
j_gene: TRBJ2-7
d_gene: -
CDR3nt: TGCAGCGGGGGAATTGACAGCGAGCAGTACTTC
CDR3aa: CSGGIDSEQYF

abundance: -
v_gene: TRBV19
j_gene: TRBJ1-6
d_gene: TRBD1
CDR3nt: TGTGCCAGTAGTATGAGACAGGGGGGTTCACCCCTCCACTTT
CDR3aa: CASSMRQGGSPLHF

abundance: -
v_gene: TRBV5-1
j_gene: TRBJ1-2
d_gene: TRBD1
CDR3nt: TGCGCCAGCAGCTTGACAGGGGGCTCCTATGGCTACACCTTC
CDR3aa: CASSLTGGSYGYTF

abundance: -
v_gene: TRBV4-2
j_gene: TRBJ2-7
d_gene: -
CDR3nt: TGTGCCAGCAGCCAAGATATCCTAGCCGATACTAAGACCTACGAGCAGTACTTC
CDR3aa: CASSQDILADTKTYEQYF

abundance: -
v_gene: TRBV2
j_gene: TRBJ2-3
d_gene: -
CDR3nt: TGTGCCAGCAGCGGCCAAAGCAGGGATACGCAGTATTTT
CDR3aa: CASSGQSRDTQYF

abundance: -
v_gene: TRBV28
j_gene: TRBJ1-1
d_gene: -
CDR3nt: TGTGCCAGCAGTTACAGTGGGGGGAGGGAAGCTTTCTTT
CDR3aa: CASSYSGGREAFF

abundance: -
v_gene: TRBV3-1/TRBV3-2
j_gene: TRBJ2-6
d_gene: -
CDR3nt: TGTGCCAGCAGCCGCGGTTCTGGGGCCAACGTCCTGACTTTC
CDR3aa: CASSRGSGANVLTF

abundance: -
v_gene: TRBV5-1
j_gene: TRBJ2-7
d_gene: -
CDR3nt: TGCGCCACCTCAAGCGGATGGCAAGGCGAGCAGTACTTC
CDR3aa: CATSSGWQGEQYF

abundance: -
v_gene: TRBV28
j_gene: TRBJ1-6
d_gene: TRBD1
CDR3nt: TGTGCCAGCAGTTTATGGGACAGGGGATCTTCACCCCTCCACTTT
CDR3aa: CASSLWDRGSSPLHF

abundance: -
v_gene: TRBV27
j_gene: TRBJ2-2
d_gene: -
CDR3nt: TGTGCCAGCAGTTTATTACTGAACACCGGGGAGCTGTTTTTT
CDR3aa: CASSLLLNTGELFF

abundance: -
v_gene: TRBV7-2
j_gene: TRBJ2-5
d_gene: -
CDR3nt: TGTGCCAGCAGCTTAAGACAGGTGATGGAGACCCAGTACTTC
CDR3aa: CASSLRQVMETQYF

abundance: -
v_gene: TRBV6-4
j_gene: TRBJ2-7
d_gene: TRBD2
CDR3nt: TGTGCCAGCCCGCGGGGCGGGAGTACCGAGCAGTACTTC
CDR3aa: CASPRGGSTEQYF

abundance: -
v_gene: TRBV5-3
j_gene: TRBJ1-4
d_gene: -
CDR3nt: TGTGCCAGAACCTTAGAAAAACTGTTTTTT
CDR3aa: CARTLEKLFF

abundance: once
v_gene: TRBV5-6
j_gene: TRBJ1-2
d_gene: -
CDR3nt: TGTGCCAGCAGCCACCGTAGGGGTTCTAACTATGGCTACACCTTC
CDR3aa: CASSHRRGSNYGYTF

abundance: -
v_gene: TRBV28
j_gene: TRBJ2-7
d_gene: TRBD1
CDR3nt: TGTGCCAGCAGGACAGGGACCGCTTCCTACGAGCAGTACTTC
CDR3aa: CASRTGTASYEQYF

abundance: -
v_gene: TRBV7-2
j_gene: TRBJ1-3
d_gene: -
CDR3nt: TGTGCCAGCAGCCGGACAGTCCGCTCTTTTGGAAACACCATATATTTT
CDR3aa: CASSRTVRSFGNTIYF

abundance: -
v_gene: TRBV9
j_gene: TRBJ1-2
d_gene: -
CDR3nt: TGTGCCAGCAGCGTAGCGACGGACACCTTTTATGGCTACACCTTC
CDR3aa: CASSVATDTFYGYTF